The entry below describes one TCR beta chain. Antigen unknown. This entry is derived from a study of shared clonotypes between healthy human individuals. In the study's own analysis: Junction-only immunoSEQ sequences carried no quality scores, so filtering differed. Here immunoSEQ multiplex PCR was the method, and the copy in TCRdb shows in-frame clones only, minus some. V, J and clone size are those of that table, while D and trimming were read from the DNA. In the table there are millions of clones, around nine tenths of which are singletons. All the donors were Caucasian adults who lived in Nashville, Tennessee. Naive CD45RA+ and memory CD45RA-negative subsets were split from CD4+ cells. Whole-study results and caveats: When naive CD4 clonotypes were compared across a few donors, around 5% were shared.

Per germline, CDR1 SGHRS and CDR2 YFSETQ. V was shortened by 3 bases and J by 0 bases, with 13 bases between the two germline ends. The CDR3 extends over 16 amino acids. This chain uses TRBV5-1 with TRBJ2-4, with D tentatively TRBD1 or TRBD2 (5 bases each). The sequence was collected from a man aged 18 to 30 in good health. Sequencing input: naive CD4+ T cells sorted from blood. The sample's subset: CD45RA+ positively selected. CDR3 in amino acids: CASSSGTVPAKNIQYF. The CDR3 DNA reads TGCGCCAGCAGCTCTGGGACGGTTCCAGCCAAAAACATTCAGTACTTC.